These 7 T cell receptor beta chains came from one sample sequenced in a study of radiation and T cells in renal cell carcinoma (TCRdb year 2020). The library came from the immunoSEQ multiplex PCR assay. TCRdb provides this immuneACCESS table in a form limited to in-frame rearrangements. Some clones are lacking; in checked studies, under half of them reflect an unresolved V gene, and why the rest are absent is not known. In this sample the table shows under 150,000 clones, approximately 75% of which occur a single time. The ten largest account for about 1.9% of the sample. The time point label on this specimen signifies: blood 2 weeks post-SBRT. Taken with the paper, the label for treatment or condition translates to: 15 Gy SBRT to primary tumor, nephrectomy 4 weeks later. The specimen comprised blood, sampled from a patient whose treatment included radiotherapy and nephrectomy. These receptors all come from a woman between 55 and 75 years old with renal cell carcinoma.

This sequence joins TRBV9 and TRBJ1-2; 7 bases fit TRBD1. CDR1 and CDR2 from the germline V gene are SGDLS and YYNGEE. The CDR3 is made up of 14 amino acids. V lost 0 bases, J lost 3 bases, and 2 bases stayed unmatched. CDR3 bases: TGTGCCAGCAGCGTAGCCGGGACAGACTATGGCTACACCTTC. Residues: CASSVAGTDYGYTF. The complete variable domain, with remaining parts taken from reference TRBV9 and TRBJ1-2, reads DSGVTQTPKHLITATGQRVTLRCSPRSGDLSVYWYQQSLDQGLQFLIQYYNGEERAKGNILERFSAQQFPDLHSELNLSSLELGDSALYFCASSVAGTDYGYTFGSGTRLTVV.

The V and J genes are TRBV7-2 and TRBJ2-5; unclear D gene. The CDR3 has 14 residues. Looked up from germline, CDR1 is SGHTA and CDR2 is FQGNSA. Trimming stripped 4 bases from V and 7 bases from J, with 16 bases between. The CDR3 is CASSSQPVIGTQYF. CDR3 sequence (DNA): TGTGCCAGCAGCTCCCAGCCTGTTATAGGGACCCAGTACTTC.

This clone was recorded once. The chain recombines TRBV4-2 with TRBJ1-2; D might be TRBD1 (5 bases). Deletions cut 1 base from V and 6 bases from J, with 15 bases between. Looked up from germline, CDR1 is LGHNA and CDR2 is YNFKEQ. This CDR3 spans 15 amino acids. The DNA for the CDR3 is TGTGCCAGCAGCCAAGTGACGACGGTGGGGGATGGCTACACCTTC. This encodes CASSQVTTVGDGYTF.

The V gene is TRBV20-1, the J gene TRBJ2-7; D is undetermined. V lost 5 bases and J lost 2, with 7 bases in between. CDR3 length: 11 residues. Germline loops: CDR1 DFQATT, CDR2 SNEGSKA (reference sequence). CDR3 sequence reads: CSASRAYEQYF. The CDR3 DNA sequence: TGCAGTGCTTCTAGAGCCTACGAGCAGTACTTC.

Here the CDR3 reads CASYPGRDTEAFF. The DNA of the CDR3 is TGTGCCAGTTATCCGGGGAGGGACACTGAAGCTTTCTTT. This sequence joins TRBV19 and TRBJ1-1; D is uncertain. V was cut by 8 bases and J by 3 bases, with 13 bases left in between. CDR1 LNHDA and CDR2 SQIVND come from the germline V gene (reference sequence). This CDR3 region has 13 residues. Based on the CDR3 plus reference TRBV19 and TRBJ1-1, the full variable domain is DGGITQSPKYLFRKEGQNVTLSCEQNLNHDAMYWYRQDPGQGLRLIYYSQIVNDFQKGDIAEGYSVSREKKESFPLTVTSAQKNPTAFYLCASYPGRDTEAFFGQGTRLTVV.

V gene TRBV2 combines with J gene TRBJ1-2; 8 nucleotides agree with TRBD1. CDR1 is SNHLY, CDR2 FYNNEI, per germline. The junction had 11 bases not matched to a gene; V was cut back by 6 bases and J by 8 bases. CDR3 length equals 14 residues. CDR3 sequence (DNA): TGTGCCAGCAGAATCGACGGACAGGGCGTGGGCTACACCTTC. This translates into CASRIDGQGVGYTF.

V gene TRBV4-3 combines with J gene TRBJ2-3; 7 nucleotides line up with TRBD2. The CDR3 length is 16 residues. Germline V lookup: CDR1 LGHNA, CDR2 YSLEER. After removal of 1 base from V and 2 bases from J, the junction contained 6 bases not matched to a gene. CDR3 in DNA: TGCGCCAGCAGCCAAGTTTTGGGGACTACCACAGATACGCAGTATTTT. It specifies CASSQVLGTTTDTQYF.